The source of this T cell receptor (beta chain) is a study of T cell responses to AZD1222 COVID-19 vaccine. Sequenced by immunoSEQ multiplex PCR; TCRdb stores in-frame clones only, minus some. The sample has 150,000 or so clones; approximately 90% are singletons. The sample here was peripheral blood, taken on day 0 of AZD1222 vaccination. The TCR originated in an adult in good health.

In nucleotides, the CDR3 is TGTGCCAGCAGCTTCGGGTCGGGAGCCCCTTCCTACGAGCAGTACTTC. It translates to CASSFGSGAPSYEQYF. The chain employs TRBV7-2 and TRBJ2-7; a possible D gene is TRBD2 (6 bases). The CDR3 has 16 residues. The V end was cut by 3 bases, the J end by 1 base, with 16 bases between. Germline V lookup: CDR1 SGHTA, CDR2 FQGNSA.